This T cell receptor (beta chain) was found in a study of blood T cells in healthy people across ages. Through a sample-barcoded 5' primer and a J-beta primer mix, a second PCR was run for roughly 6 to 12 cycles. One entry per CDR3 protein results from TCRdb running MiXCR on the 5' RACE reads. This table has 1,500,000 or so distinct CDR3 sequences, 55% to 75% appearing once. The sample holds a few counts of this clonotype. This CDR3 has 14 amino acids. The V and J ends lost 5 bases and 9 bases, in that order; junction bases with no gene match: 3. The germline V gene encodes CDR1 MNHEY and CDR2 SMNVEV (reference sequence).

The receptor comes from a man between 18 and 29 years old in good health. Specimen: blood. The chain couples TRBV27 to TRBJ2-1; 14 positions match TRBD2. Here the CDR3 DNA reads TGTGCCAGCAGTCACGGACTAGCGGGAGGTGAGCAGTTCTTC. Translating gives CASSHGLAGGEQFF.